Listed here are 18 T cell receptor beta chains from one sample, sequenced in a study of CD8+ T cells in alopecia areata. In each case, RNA was isolated and then reverse transcribed into cDNA as the sequencing template. Method: immunoSEQ multiplex PCR; TCRdb's copy keeps in-frame clones and lacks some. This table has approximately 180,000 clones, 60% appearing once. Noted treatment: oral pan-JAK inhibitor, 5-10 mg twice daily. The sequencing used CD4+ T cells sorted from blood, collected at week 24, from a patient treated with tofacitinib. These receptors came from a human donor with alopecia areata.

The chain uses TRBV27 and TRBJ2-2; TRBD1 aligns across 10 bases. Germline CDR1 and CDR2: MNHEY and SMNVEV (reference sequence). The junction had 14 bases not matched to a gene; V was cut back by 5 bases and J by 5 bases. The CDR3 runs 18 residues. The CDR3: CASSLQMGQGRGTGELFF. CDR3 DNA sequence: TGTGCCAGCAGTCTTCAAATGGGACAGGGGCGGGGGACCGGGGAGCTGTTTTTT.

The gene calls are TRBV5-5 and TRBJ2-4; D may be TRBD1 (6 bases). V gave up 5 bases and J gave up 1 base, with 10 bases separating them. This CDR3 is 14 amino acids long. Germline CDR1 and CDR2: SGHKS and YYEKEE (reference sequence). The CDR3: CASSAQGAKNIQYF. Written as DNA, the CDR3 is TGTGCCAGCAGTGCCCAGGGGGCCAAAAACATTCAGTACTTC.

There are a few counts of this clone. This chain uses TRBV11-2 with TRBJ2-2, with a tentative D call TRBD1 (5 bases). Trimming pared 7 bases from V and 4 bases from J, leaving 13 bases between. The CDR3 spans 14 residues. Germline loops: CDR1 SGHAT, CDR2 FQNNGV. In nucleotides, the CDR3 is TGTGCCAGCATGGGGCCGGCTTCCACCGGGGAGCTGTTTTTT. Its protein product is CASMGPASTGELFF.

This clone showed up just once. The rearrangement joins TRBV27 to TRBJ2-7; D remains ambiguous. CDR3 length: 17 amino acids. V was pared by 2 bases and J by 0 bases, with 17 bases between. Germline V gives CDR1 MNHEY, CDR2 SMNVEV (reference sequence). The CDR3 is CASSLRNMGSLSYEQYF. The DNA for the CDR3 is TGTGCCAGCAGTTTACGCAACATGGGGTCCCTCTCCTACGAGCAGTACTTC.

The rearrangement links TRBV29-1 to TRBJ1-5; TRBD1 matches 7 bases. The CDR3 totals 12 residues. J was trimmed by 1 base and V by 7 bases; bases with no gene match: 1. CDR1 and CDR2 (germline): SQVTM, ANQGSEA. DNA of the CDR3: TGCAGCGCGGGACAGAGCAATCAGCCCCAGCATTTT. It specifies CSAGQSNQPQHF.

The chain links TRBV30 to TRBJ2-7; possibly TRBD2 for D (7 bases). The CDR3 is made up of 15 amino acids. The V and J ends lost 0 bases and 2 bases respectively, with 14 bases between them. The germline V gene encodes CDR1 GTSNPN and CDR2 SVGIG (reference sequence). CDR3 sequence (DNA): TGTGCCTGGAGTGTACCTAGGGGGAGGGCCTACGAGCAGTACTTC. Protein product: CAWSVPRGRAYEQYF.

J is TRBJ2-3 and V is TRBV9, with D unresolved. This CDR3 spans 14 amino acids. Germline V gene lookup returns CDR1 SGDLS and CDR2 YYNGEE. V was shortened by 3 bases and J by 5 bases, with 13 bases between the two germline ends. The DNA of the CDR3 is TGTGCCAGCAGCGCCCGGAAGGGCGTAGATACGCAGTATTTT. Amino acid sequence: CASSARKGVDTQYF. The complete variable domain, with remaining parts taken from reference TRBV9 and TRBJ2-3, reads DSGVTQTPKHLITATGQRVTLRCSPRSGDLSVYWYQQSLDQGLQFLIQYYNGEERAKGNILERFSAQQFPDLHSELNLSSLELGDSALYFCASSARKGVDTQYFGPGTRLTVL.

V is TRBV29-1 and J is TRBJ1-6, with D unresolved. The V end lost 3 bases, the J end lost 11 bases, and 17 bases lay between the germline ends. The CDR3 has 14 residues. CDR1 SQVTM and CDR2 ANQGSEA come from the germline V gene. The CDR3 DNA is TGCAGCGTTGAGGTCCAAGGGCCGGGGACACCCCTCCACTTT. This sequence encodes CSVEVQGPGTPLHF. The variable domain in full, with the rest retrieved from reference TRBV29-1 and TRBJ1-6, is SAVISQKPSRDICQRGTSLTIQCQVDSQVTMMFWYRQQPGQSLTLIATANQGSEATYESGFVIDKFPISRPNLTFSTLTVSNMSPEDSSIYLCSVEVQGPGTPLHFGNGTRLTVT.

In this sample, this clone turned up a few times. This sequence joins TRBV27 and TRBJ1-5; possibly TRBD1 for D (5 bases). The CDR3 is 18 amino acids. Germline values: CDR1 MNHEY, CDR2 SMNVEV (reference sequence). The V end was cut by 2 bases, the J end by 3 bases, with 20 bases between. In DNA, the CDR3 is TGTGCCAGCAGTTTAATGCCCCTAACCGGGACGACCAATCAGCCCCAGCATTTT. The encoded protein is CASSLMPLTGTTNQPQHF.

The chain is built from TRBV30 and TRBJ1-2, with a weak D call TRBD1 (5 bases). V was pared by 5 bases and J by 10 bases, with 17 bases between. CDR3 length equals 12 residues. Germline CDR1 GTSNPN, CDR2 SVGIG (reference sequence). In DNA, the CDR3 is TGTGCCTGGGGCCCTTTGACCGGGACCTACACCTTC. Translated, it gives CAWGPLTGTYTF.

This clone has a handful of counts. Other DNA sequences in the sample encode the same CDR3. This rearrangement joins TRBV5-1 to TRBJ2-2; unclear D gene. The germline CDR1 and CDR2 sequences are SGHRS and YFSETQ. This CDR3 region has 14 residues. V shed 0 bases and J shed 1 base, with 4 bases lying between them. The CDR3: CASSLDGNTGELFF. CDR3 bases: TGCGCCAGCAGCTTGGATGGGAACACCGGGGAGCTGTTTTTT.

There are a few counts of this clone. V usage is TRBV29-1 and J usage is TRBJ1-2; TRBD1 matches at 9 bases. The germline CDR1 and CDR2 sequences are SQVTM and ANQGSEA. V lost 7 bases to trimming and J lost 4 bases; unmatched junction nucleotides: 4. CDR3 length: 12 amino acids. The CDR3 here is CSDRGPGYGYTF. In nucleotides, the CDR3 is TGCAGCGACAGGGGGCCGGGCTATGGCTACACCTTC.

The rearrangement uses TRBV27 and TRBJ2-7; 8 nucleotides match TRBD1. V dropped 2 bases and J dropped 4; count of bases not matched to a gene: 7. Germline values: CDR1 MNHEY, CDR2 SMNVEV (reference sequence). CDR3 size: 15 residues. Here the CDR3 reads CASSLVPRGPYEQYF. The CDR3 DNA is TGTGCCAGCAGTTTAGTCCCCAGGGGGCCTTACGAGCAGTACTTC.

The CDR3 spells CASSLGVYGYTF. The CDR3 DNA follows: TGCGCCAGCAGCTTGGGAGTGTATGGCTACACCTTC. V gene TRBV5-1 combines with J gene TRBJ1-2; no definite D call. Trimming left V 0 bases short and J 5 bases short, with 5 bases between. The CDR3 runs 12 residues. Germline lookup yields CDR1 SGHRS and CDR2 YFSETQ.

The chain recombines TRBV30 with TRBJ1-1; D gene ambiguous. Germline assignment: CDR1 GTSNPN and CDR2 SVGIG (reference sequence). The CDR3 consists of 11 residues. Trimming removed 4 bases from V and 2 bases from J, with 5 bases in between. CDR3 loop: CAWTTNTEAFF. The CDR3 region has the DNA TGTGCCTGGACTACAAACACTGAAGCTTTCTTT.

The rearrangement links TRBV30 to TRBJ1-6, with 7 nucleotides matching TRBD1. Germline CDR1 GTSNPN, CDR2 SVGIG (reference sequence). V lost 5 bases and J lost 7; bases outside the gene matches: 5. The CDR3 length is 13 residues. The CDR3 protein is CAWRGQQNSPLHF. The DNA for the CDR3 is TGTGCCTGGCGGGGACAGCAGAATTCACCCCTCCACTTT.

The rearrangement uses TRBV18 and TRBJ1-2, with D possibly matching TRBD1 (6 bases). The V end lost 3 bases, the J end lost 4 bases, and 12 bases lay between the germline ends. The CDR3 runs to 14 residues. Germline V gene sequence: CDR1 KGHSH, CDR2 LQKENI. CDR3 protein: CASSPRTDFYGYTF. The CDR3 nucleotides are TGTGCCAGCTCACCTAGGACAGACTTCTATGGCTACACCTTC.

The chain is built from TRBV29-1 and TRBJ2-7; D not resolved. The germline V gene encodes CDR1 SQVTM and CDR2 ANQGSEA. The V and J ends lost 3 bases and 0 bases respectively, with 6 bases between them. This CDR3 is 12 amino acids long. The CDR3, as DNA: TGCAGCGTTGAGGTCGGCTCCTACGAGCAGTACTTC. Amino acids: CSVEVGSYEQYF.